This entry lists 20 T cell receptor beta chains sequenced from one sample in a study of shared clonotypes between healthy human individuals. Produced via immunoSEQ multiplex PCR; TCRdb's table is partial and in-frame only. In the table there are about 2 million clones, about 95% of which are singletons. Naive CD8 cells, CD45RO-negative and positively selected for CCR7, excluded terminally differentiated effector memory CD45RA+ cells. Sequencing input: naive CD8+ T cells sorted from blood. The receptors here all came from a young man in good health.

The chain couples TRBV11-2 to TRBJ1-6, with D perhaps matching TRBD1 (6 bases). Germline lookup yields CDR1 SGHAT and CDR2 FQNNGV. The CDR3 loop spans 14 amino acids. V dropped 1 base and J dropped 7 bases, with 8 bases sitting between them. CDR3 coding DNA: TGTGCCAGCAGCTTAGGGGACACCAATTCACCCCTCCACTTT. It codes for CASSLGDTNSPLHF.

Written as DNA, the CDR3 is TGTGCCAGCAGCTACCGGACTAACCTAGCCAAAAACATTCAGTACTTC. Translating it yields CASSYRTNLAKNIQYF. The rearrangement uses TRBV13 and TRBJ2-4; possibly TRBD2 for D (6 bases). The CDR3 length is 16 residues. Germline lookup yields CDR1 PRHDT and CDR2 FYEKMQ (reference sequence). V dropped 4 bases and J dropped 0 bases, with 13 bases sitting between them.

The chain uses TRBV19 and TRBJ1-5; D perhaps matches TRBD1 (6 bases). CDR1 and CDR2 (germline): LNHDA, SQIVND (reference sequence). The CDR3 covers 16 residues. V was pared by 0 bases and J by 4 bases, with 13 bases between. CDR3 protein: CASSIDLLGANQPQHF. In DNA, the CDR3 is TGTGCCAGTAGTATAGATCTTCTGGGGGCGAATCAGCCCCAGCATTTT.

The sample holds one count of this clone. This sample also contains other DNA sequences that code for the same CDR3. The V call is TRBV11-2, the J call TRBJ2-7; 10 nucleotides match TRBD2. V dropped 3 bases and J dropped 0; count of bases not matched to a gene: 2. The CDR3 extends over 15 amino acids. CDR1 and CDR2 (germline): SGHAT, FQNNGV. The CDR3 is CASSFSSGGSYEQYF. The DNA of the CDR3 is TGTGCCAGCAGCTTTTCTAGCGGGGGCTCCTACGAGCAGTACTTC.

V usage is TRBV7-9 and J usage is TRBJ2-5; 10 bases line up with TRBD2. This CDR3 has 16 residues. V trimming: 4 bases; J trimming: 3 bases; junction bases outside the gene matches: 8. Germline assignment: CDR1 SEHNR and CDR2 FQNEAQ (reference sequence). The CDR3 spells CASSSTSGGAEETQYF. The CDR3 bases are TGTGCCAGCAGCTCAACCAGCGGGGGGGCCGAAGAGACCCAGTACTTC.

This clone was seen just once. The genes are TRBV4-3 and TRBJ1-4, with 9 nucleotides matching TRBD1. In germline, CDR1 is LGHNA, CDR2 YSLEER. V lost 4 bases and J lost 7; bases outside the gene matches: 7. The CDR3 is made up of 15 amino acids. CDR3 region: CASSPNRGPGEKLFF. DNA of the CDR3: TGCGCCAGCAGCCCAAACAGGGGGCCCGGTGAAAAACTGTTTTTT.

V and J are TRBV2 and TRBJ1-1; D unresolved. Germline V gene lookup returns CDR1 SNHLY and CDR2 FYNNEI. The CDR3 has 12 amino acids. Between the trimmed V and J ends, which lost 9 bases and 0 bases, there was a span of 8 bases. CDR3 sequence (DNA): TGTGCCAGTGATGAAATGAACACTGAAGCTTTCTTT. This gives the protein CASDEMNTEAFF. Filled out from reference TRBV2 and TRBJ1-1, the complete variable domain reads EPEVTQTPSHQVTQMGQEVILRCVPISNHLYFYWYRQILGQKVEFLVSFYNNEISEKSEIFDDQFSVERPDGSNFTLKIRSTKLEDSAMYFCASDEMNTEAFFGQGTRLTVV.

The CDR3 DNA follows: TGTGCCAGCAGCGTATCCAGCGGGGAAGAGACCCAGTACTTC. It yields the protein CASSVSSGEETQYF. This sequence joins TRBV9 and TRBJ2-5; 7 nucleotides align to TRBD2. The J segment lost 3 bases and the V segment lost 1 base, leaving 3 bases of the junction unmatched. Germline V gene data show CDR1 as SGDLS and CDR2 as YYNGEE. The CDR3 loop spans 14 amino acids.

The chain links TRBV7-9 to TRBJ1-2; D may be TRBD1 (6 bases). With 3 bases removed from V and 2 bases from J, the gap between germline ends came to 10 bases. Germline V gene sequence: CDR1 SEHNR, CDR2 FQNEAQ (reference sequence). The length of the CDR3 is 14 residues. CDR3 sequence: CASSLAGTNYGYTF. The CDR3 DNA follows: TGTGCCAGCAGCTTGGCCGGGACAAACTATGGCTACACCTTC. Using reference TRBV7-9 and TRBJ1-2 for the parts outside the CDR3, the full variable domain is DTGVSQNPRHKITKRGQNVTFRCDPISEHNRLYWYRQTLGQGPEFLTYFQNEAQLEKSRLLSDRFSAERPKGSFSTLEIQRTEQGDSAMYLCASSLAGTNYGYTFGSGTRLTVV.

The chain has TRBV5-1 and TRBJ1-1; D is uncertain. The germline V gene has CDR1 SGHRS and CDR2 YFSETQ. The CDR3 contains 16 residues. Trimming took 0 bases from V and 5 from J, leaving 17 bases between them. DNA for the CDR3: TGCGCCAGCAGCTTGGGTCCGGAGGGAGGATGGACTGAAGCTTTCTTT. Protein product: CASSLGPEGGWTEAFF.

CDR3 residues: CASSPTGTFYNEQFF. The CDR3 nucleotides read TGTGCCAGCAGTCCGACAGGCACATTCTACAATGAGCAGTTCTTC. This chain connects TRBV6-5 to TRBJ2-1, with D possibly TRBD1 on 6 matching bases. Germline lookup yields CDR1 MNHEY and CDR2 SVGAGI. V shed 5 bases and J shed 3 bases, with 14 bases lying between them. This CDR3 is built from 15 residues.

About this clone itself: Other DNA sequences within the sample encode an identical CDR3. The J gene is TRBJ1-5, the V gene TRBV28; no definite D call. The germline V gene encodes CDR1 MDHEN and CDR2 SYDVKM. Trimming left V 2 bases short and J 0 bases short, with 5 bases between. This CDR3 spans 14 amino acids. The CDR3 protein is CASSLDGSNQPQHF. CDR3 nucleotides: TGTGCCAGCAGTTTAGACGGTAGCAATCAGCCCCAGCATTTT.

About this clone: The same CDR3 can be traced to other DNA sequences in this sample. V is TRBV6-6 and J is TRBJ2-5; 7 nucleotides align to TRBD2. J gave up 5 bases and V 6 bases, and 0 bases lay outside the gene matches. Germline CDR1 MNHNY, CDR2 SVGAGI (reference sequence). This CDR3 contains 11 residues. CDR3 loop: CASSGGETQYF. CDR3 bases: TGTGCCAGCAGCGGGGGGGAGACCCAGTACTTC.

The rearrangement links TRBV27 to TRBJ1-1; D not certain. The V and J ends lost 0 bases and 4 bases respectively, with 12 bases between them. Looked up from germline, CDR1 is MNHEY and CDR2 is SMNVEV (reference sequence). CDR3 length: 15 amino acids. CDR3 sequence reads: CASSLSWASGTEAFF. CDR3 nucleotide sequence: TGTGCCAGCAGTTTATCTTGGGCGAGTGGCACTGAAGCTTTCTTT.

This clone was observed a handful of times. The chain carries TRBV7-6 and TRBJ1-2; no definite D call. The CDR3 contains 15 residues. Trimming left V 5 bases short and J 1 base short, with 14 bases between. Germline V gene data show CDR1 as SGHVS and CDR2 as FNYEAQ. For the CDR3, the DNA is TGTGCCAGCAGCCTGGGCCGGGAGGGTAACTATGGCTACACCTTC. This sequence encodes CASSLGREGNYGYTF.

Concerning this clone: The same CDR3 arises from other DNA sequences in this sample as well. CDR3 nucleotides: TGTGCCAGCAGCTTAGGACTAGCGGGGACCTACAATGAGCAGTTCTTC. Protein sequence: CASSLGLAGTYNEQFF. The chain joins TRBV7-9 to TRBJ2-1, with 11 bases aligning to TRBD2. From germline, CDR1 is SEHNR and CDR2 FQNEAQ (reference sequence). CDR3 length equals 16 residues. Germline trimming cut 1 base from V and 2 bases from J; bases unmatched to any gene: 1.

V usage is TRBV2 and J usage is TRBJ1-2; 7 bases line up with TRBD1. The germline CDR1 and CDR2 sequences are SNHLY and FYNNEI. The CDR3 is 14 amino acids. V shed 3 bases, J shed 4 bases, and the junction held 5 bases outside the gene matches. This CDR3 is CASSDQGVGYGYTF. CDR3 in DNA: TGTGCCAGCAGTGACCAGGGGGTGGGCTATGGCTACACCTTC.

The chain links TRBV6-6 to TRBJ1-1, with 9 positions matching TRBD1. This CDR3 contains 15 residues. Germline loops: CDR1 MNHNY, CDR2 SVGAGI (reference sequence). J lost 0 bases, V lost 6 bases, and 5 bases had no gene match. Here the CDR3 DNA reads TGTGCCAGCAGCCCGGACAGGGGCATGAACACTGAAGCTTTCTTT. Translation: CASSPDRGMNTEAFF.

A note on this clone: Other nucleotide sequences from this sample produce the same CDR3. The V and J genes are TRBV29-1 and TRBJ2-2; weak D call: TRBD2 (6 bases). Germline values: CDR1 SQVTM, CDR2 ANQGSEA. With 1 base removed from V and 1 base from J, the gap between germline ends came to 7 bases. The CDR3 is made up of 14 amino acids. As DNA, the CDR3 is TGCAGCGTTGAAGGGCGGGAGAACACCGGGGAGCTGTTTTTT. This gives the protein CSVEGRENTGELFF.

This chain connects TRBV5-1 to TRBJ1-1; maybe TRBD1 (5 bases). From germline, CDR1 is SGHRS and CDR2 YFSETQ. With 4 bases removed from V and 3 bases from J, the gap between germline ends came to 16 bases. The CDR3 extends over 15 amino acids. The CDR3 spells CASSPAEGRYTEAFF. DNA for the CDR3: TGCGCCAGCAGCCCTGCGGAGGGGAGGTACACTGAAGCTTTCTTT.